This T cell receptor (beta chain) emerged from a study of CD8+ T cells in alopecia areata. General study results and limits: Tofacitinib delivered significant drops in scalp clonality and in expanded CD8+ clones among the top 100. Because of a solitary nonresponder, the connection of baseline CD8+ expansion to response stays uncertain. Clarity of TCR sharing across patients fell short of that in mice, possibly HLA-related.

V lost 0 bases, J lost 0 bases, and 15 bases lay in between. The CDR3 loop spans 17 amino acids. CDR1 and CDR2 (germline): GTSNPN, SVGIG (reference sequence). Extracted from the samples, RNA was reverse transcribed into cDNA to serve as the sequencing template. The assay was immunoSEQ multiplex PCR, and TCRdb's table has in-frame clones only and misses some. The sample includes about 120,000 clones, roughly 50% of them seen just once. Sample treatment: oral pan-JAK inhibitor, 5-10 mg twice daily. Alopecia areata patients provided lesional scalp punch biopsies and peripheral blood. As concerns this clone: The antigen is not known.

The origin of this receptor is a human donor with alopecia areata. The chain recombines TRBV30 with TRBJ1-3; no reliable D call. Sequenced material: CD8+ T cells sorted from blood, taken at week 4, from a patient treated with tofacitinib. This CDR3 reads CAWSVLPDYISGNTIYF. The CDR3 DNA sequence: TGTGCCTGGAGTGTACTTCCAGACTACATCTCTGGAAACACCATATATTTT.